Each of the 22 T cell receptor beta chains below was sequenced from the same sample in a study of T cell repertoires in cytomegalovirus infection. Each CDR3 protein gets one entry after TCRdb re-called the reads with MiXCR. Here the sample spans about 160,000 distinct CDR3 sequences, less than 25% being singletons. These receptors' targets are unknown. The source material was CD8+ T cells from cultured PBMCs, sampled from culture after CMV antigen stimulation. The receptors derive from a human donor in good health (CMV status not recorded). Some clones in this sample may be carry-over from other donors' samples.

This clonotype was observed a few times. The chain couples TRBV25-1 to TRBJ1-1; D is uncertain. V lost 1 base, J lost 4 bases, and 13 bases lay in between. The germline gives CDR1 MGHDK, CDR2 SYGVNS. The CDR3 length is 15 residues. The CDR3 spells CASSESAVRRTEAFF. In nucleotides, the CDR3 is TGTGCCAGCAGTGAATCAGCCGTTCGGCGCACTGAAGCTTTCTTT.

This clonotype was found a few times. The V gene is TRBV11-3, the J gene TRBJ2-1; D may be TRBD2 (5 bases). Trimming took 3 bases from V and 9 from J, leaving 9 bases between them. Germline CDR1 reads SGHNT; CDR2 reads YENEEA. The CDR3 is 12 residues long. Here the CDR3 reads CASSFGGGEQFF. Written as DNA, the CDR3 is TGTGCCAGCAGCTTTGGAGGAGGTGAGCAGTTCTTC.

The gene calls are TRBV6-2 or TRBV6-3 and TRBJ2-2, with D uncertain. The CDR3 sequence is 13 residues long. The V gene's germline CDR1 is MNHEY and CDR2 SVGEGT. Trimming shortened V by 7 bases and J by 3 bases, and 9 bases separated the two germline ends. CDR3 nucleotides: TGTGCCAGCATAGGCCCGTACACCGGGGAGCTGTTTTTT. It translates to CASIGPYTGELFF.

The V gene is TRBV6-1, the J gene TRBJ2-1; TRBD2 matches 15 bases. After removal of 5 bases from V and 8 bases from J, the junction contained 7 bases not matched to a gene. The germline CDR1 and CDR2 sequences are MNHNS and SASEGT. The CDR3 is 16 residues long. CDR3 DNA sequence: TGTGCCAGCAGTATGCGGACTAGCGGGGGGGAGGATGAGCAGTTCTTC. Residues: CASSMRTSGGEDEQFF.

V and J are TRBV28 and TRBJ2-7, with D possibly matching TRBD2 (6 bases). Per the germline V gene, CDR1 is MDHEN and CDR2 is SYDVKM. The CDR3 covers 15 residues. Trimming pared 7 bases from V and 5 bases from J, leaving 21 bases between. CDR3 loop: CASKKLKEGKNEQYF. The CDR3 DNA follows: TGTGCCAGCAAAAAGTTAAAGGAGGGGAAGAACGAGCAGTACTTC.

The V gene is TRBV7-8, the J gene TRBJ1-1; no clear D gene. This CDR3 region has 14 residues. Germline loops: CDR1 SGHVS, CDR2 FQNEAQ. Between the trimmed V and J ends, which lost 2 bases and 4 bases, there was a span of 11 bases. DNA of the CDR3: TGTGCCAGCAGCTTACCGTTTGACGGCACTGAAGCTTTCTTT. Translating gives CASSLPFDGTEAFF.

The chain carries TRBV7-3 and TRBJ2-3, with 8 bases lining up with TRBD1. Germline-derived CDR1 and CDR2 are SGHTA and FQGTGA. CDR3 size: 16 residues. With 5 bases clipped from V and 3 bases from J, the junction kept 10 bases outside the gene matches. For the CDR3, the DNA is TGTGCCAGCAGCATCGGGGACAGGAGGAGAACAGATACGCAGTATTTT. This gives the protein CASSIGDRRRTDTQYF.

CDR3 region: CASSLGLAMEEQYF. The CDR3 bases are TGTGCCAGCAGCTTGGGACTAGCGATGGAGGAGCAGTACTTC. The chain employs TRBV5-5 and TRBJ2-7, with 8 bases matching TRBD2. Losses at the gene ends were 0 bases for V and 7 bases for J; bases not matched to a gene: 6. The CDR3 runs to 14 residues. CDR1 SGHKS and CDR2 YYEKEE come from the germline V gene (reference sequence).

This chain connects TRBV12-3 or TRBV12-4 to TRBJ1-2; unclear D gene. V dropped 3 bases and J dropped 12 bases, with 11 bases sitting between them. There are 11 residues in the CDR3. CDR3 region: CASSLGSVHTF. CDR3 sequence (DNA): TGTGCCAGCAGTTTGGGGTCTGTCCACACCTTC.

Only a few counts were recorded for this clonotype. The chain links TRBV9 to TRBJ2-7; D perhaps matches TRBD1 (5 bases). CDR1 SGDLS and CDR2 YYNGEE come from the germline V gene. The CDR3 is made up of 14 amino acids. V dropped 3 bases and J dropped 5 bases, with 15 bases sitting between them. The CDR3 sequence is CASSATGQRHEQYF. The CDR3 region has the DNA TGTGCCAGCAGCGCGACCGGACAACGCCACGAGCAGTACTTC.

The V and J genes are TRBV5-1 and TRBJ1-1; TRBD1 agrees at 9 bases. The J segment lost 4 bases and the V segment lost 4 bases, leaving 8 bases of the junction unmatched. The CDR3 contains 15 residues. CDR1 is SGHRS and CDR2 is YFSETQ in the germline V gene. For the CDR3, the DNA is TGCGCCAGCAGCGCCAGGACAGGGGTGGGCACTGAAGCTTTCTTT. Translated: CASSARTGVGTEAFF.

CDR3 coding DNA: TGTGCCACCAGCAGAGATGGGACAGGGGATAGCACAGATACGCAGTATTTT. Translation: CATSRDGTGDSTDTQYF. The genes are TRBV15 and TRBJ2-3, with TRBD1 identical over 10 bases. J gave up 0 bases and V 0 bases, and 3 bases lay outside the gene matches. CDR1 and CDR2 (germline): LNHNV, YYDKDF (reference sequence). This CDR3 region has 17 residues. The whole variable domain, remainder taken from reference TRBV15 and TRBJ2-3, is DAMVIQNPRYQVTQFGKPVTLSCSQTLNHNVMYWYQQKSSQAPKLLFHYYDKDFNNEADTPDNFQSRRPNTSFCFLDIRSPGLGDTAMYLCATSRDGTGDSTDTQYFGPGTRLTVL.

This clonotype was seen a handful of times. The chain is built from TRBV6-8 and TRBJ2-7, with 13 bases lining up with TRBD2. CDR1 MNHGY and CDR2 SAAAGT come from the germline V gene. This CDR3 region has 15 residues. V lost 3 bases to trimming and J lost 2 bases; unmatched junction nucleotides: 1. CDR3 sequence (DNA): TGTGCCAGCAGTTATGGGACTAGCGGGACCTACGAGCAGTACTTC. Amino acid sequence: CASSYGTSGTYEQYF.

The V call is TRBV7-9, the J call TRBJ1-5; TRBD1 matches at 11 bases. Trimming at V came to 4 bases and at J to 2 bases, leaving 10 bases not matched to a gene. Germline V CDR1 and CDR2: SEHNR, FQNEAQ (reference sequence). This CDR3 is built from 18 residues. CDR3 region: CASSSGTGGRARNQPQHF. The CDR3 DNA reads as TGTGCCAGCAGCTCCGGGACAGGGGGGAGAGCGCGCAATCAGCCCCAGCATTTT.

This clonotype was seen only a few times. This chain joins TRBV12-3 or TRBV12-4 and TRBJ1-2, with D hard to call. With 3 bases removed from V and 2 bases from J, the gap between germline ends came to 13 bases. The CDR3 is 15 residues long. This chain's CDR3 is CASSLDFKGNYGYTF. CDR3 DNA sequence: TGTGCCAGCAGTTTGGACTTTAAAGGGAACTATGGCTACACCTTC.

The V call is TRBV10-3, the J call TRBJ2-5, with a tentative D call TRBD2 (5 bases). The germline V gene encodes CDR1 ENHRY and CDR2 SYGVKD. V lost 0 bases, J lost 2 bases, and 13 bases lay in between. CDR3 length: 16 amino acids. The CDR3 bases are TGTGCCATCAGTGAGTCGAGAGGAGGCCATCAAGAGACCCAGTACTTC. This sequence encodes CAISESRGGHQETQYF.

The chain carries TRBV7-9 and TRBJ2-1, with a tentative D call TRBD2 (5 bases). CDR1 and CDR2 from the germline V gene are SEHNR and FQNEAQ (reference sequence). This CDR3 spans 17 amino acids. V gave up 5 bases and J gave up 0 bases, with 17 bases separating them. The CDR3 DNA is TGTGCCAGCAGCACGCCCCCCCGGGGAAGCTCCTACAATGAGCAGTTCTTC. Its translation: CASSTPPRGSSYNEQFF. The complete variable domain, with remaining parts taken from reference TRBV7-9 and TRBJ2-1, reads DTGVSQNPRHKITKRGQNVTFRCDPISEHNRLYWYRQTLGQGPEFLTYFQNEAQLEKSRLLSDRFSAERPKGSFSTLEIQRTEQGDSAMYLCASSTPPRGSSYNEQFFGPGTRLTVL.

V gene TRBV12-3 or TRBV12-4 combines with J gene TRBJ2-3; 10 nucleotides match TRBD2. CDR3 length: 16 residues. Losses at the gene ends were 4 bases for V and 2 bases for J; bases not matched to a gene: 6. The CDR3 here is CASSYTGTSVTDTQYF. The DNA for the CDR3 is TGTGCCAGCAGTTACACCGGGACTAGCGTCACAGATACGCAGTATTTT.

The rearrangement joins TRBV27 to TRBJ2-1; 8 bases map to TRBD1. The CDR3 extends over 13 amino acids. CDR1 and CDR2 from the germline V gene are MNHEY and SMNVEV (reference sequence). V shed 8 bases, J shed 5 bases, and the junction held 5 bases outside the gene matches. The CDR3, as DNA: TGTGCCAGCCGGGACAGGAGAAACAATGAGCAGTTCTTC. This sequence encodes CASRDRRNNEQFF.

The chain joins TRBV7-2 to TRBJ2-5; the D is unclear. V was cut by 6 bases and J by 1 base, with 12 bases left in between. Germline CDR1 SGHTA, CDR2 FQGNSA. There are 14 residues in the CDR3. CDR3 bases: TGTGCCAGCAGGCACCCCGGGTCCCAAGAGACCCAGTACTTC. It specifies CASRHPGSQETQYF. The whole variable domain, remainder taken from reference TRBV7-2 and TRBJ2-5, is GAGVSQSPSNKVTEKGKDVELRCDPISGHTALYWYRQSLGQGLEFLIYFQGNSAPDKSGLPSDRFSAERTGGSVSTLTIQRTQQEDSAVYLCASRHPGSQETQYFGPGTRLLVL.

This clonotype was detected a few times. The rearrangement joins TRBV6-2 or TRBV6-3 to TRBJ2-5; 7 bases agree with TRBD1. The CDR3 runs to 14 residues. Trimming cost V 6 bases and J 6 bases; bases outside gene matches: 10. Germline V gene sequence: CDR1 MNHEY, CDR2 SVGEGT. CDR3 protein: CASRPTGQHKTQYF. CDR3 sequence (DNA): TGTGCCAGCAGACCAACGGGACAGCATAAGACCCAGTACTTC.

The genes are TRBV7-6 and TRBJ2-7, with no clear D. The germline V and J ends were trimmed by 1 base and 5 bases, with 6 bases remaining between them. The germline V gene has CDR1 SGHVS and CDR2 FNYEAQ. The CDR3 length is 12 residues. The DNA for the CDR3 is TGTGCCAGCAGCTTAGTGGTGGACGAGCAGTACTTC. Translating gives CASSLVVDEQYF.